This entry describes one TCR beta chain. TCRdb re-derived calls from the 5' RACE reads in MiXCR, one entry per CDR3 protein. The repertoire holds tens of thousands of distinct CDR3 sequences, roughly 28% seen once, with about 2% in the top ten. The CDR3 extends over 15 amino acids. The trim removed 7 bases at V and 4 bases at J, leaving 10 bases unmatched. The receptor was derived from a female donor with breast cancer. Source material: naive CD4+ T cells sorted from blood. The subset here: naive CD4+ T cells, CD4+CD45RA+CD25-. The V gene is TRBV12-3 or TRBV12-4, the J gene TRBJ2-3; 8 nucleotides match TRBD2. Here the CDR3 reads CASTPMSGGSDTQYF. The CDR3 nucleotides are TGTGCCAGCACTCCCATGAGCGGGGGTTCAGATACGCAGTATTTT.